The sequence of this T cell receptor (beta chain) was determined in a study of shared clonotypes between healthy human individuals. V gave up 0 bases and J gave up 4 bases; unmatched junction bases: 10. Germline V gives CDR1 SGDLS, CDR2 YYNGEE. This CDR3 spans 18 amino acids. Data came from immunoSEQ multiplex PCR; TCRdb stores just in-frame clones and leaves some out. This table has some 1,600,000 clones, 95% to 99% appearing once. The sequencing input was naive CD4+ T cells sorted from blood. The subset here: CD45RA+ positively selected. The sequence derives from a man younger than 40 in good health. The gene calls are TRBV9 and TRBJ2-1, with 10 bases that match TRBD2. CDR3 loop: CASSVGASGSRLYNEQFF. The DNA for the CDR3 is TGTGCCAGCAGCGTAGGTGCTAGCGGGAGTAGGCTTTACAATGAGCAGTTCTTC.